The rows below give T cell receptor beta chains drawn from one sample of a study of blood T cell repertoires in COVID-19. The table came from immunoSEQ multiplex PCR; TCRdb's copy has only in-frame clones and leaves some out. The table lists over 85,000 clones, roughly 89% of them singletons, with 1.5% to 2.5% in the top ten. The specimen was peripheral blood. These receptors were obtained from a woman aged 50 to 60 with COVID-19, enrolled during active disease. Both conserved end residues are part of each CDR3. Fields, in order: J gene, V gene, CDR3 protein.

J: TRBJ2-2
V: TRBV28
CDR3: CASSLQGLDTGELFF

J: TRBJ1-4
V: TRBV19
CDR3: CASSVDHSTNEKLFF

J: TRBJ2-4
V: TRBV19
CDR3: CASTGQGKNIQYF

J: TRBJ2-3
V: TRBV4-3
CDR3: CASSQDYRAGRTDTQYF

J: TRBJ1-2
V: TRBV11-2
CDR3: CASGSLGRGYTF

J: TRBJ1-1
V: TRBV6-5
CDR3: CASSSWTGPNEAFF

J: TRBJ2-3
V: TRBV6-2/TRBV6-3
CDR3: CASSMVGPTDTQYF

J: TRBJ1-1
V: TRBV30
CDR3: CAWTALTGYNTEAFF

J: TRBJ2-2
V: TRBV7-2
CDR3: CASSLALTTTGELFF

J: TRBJ2-6
V: TRBV6-2/TRBV6-3
CDR3: CASSRLRGAGANVLTF

J: TRBJ1-1
V: TRBV3-1/TRBV3-2
CDR3: CASRHRDRGGTEAFF

J: TRBJ2-3
V: TRBV19
CDR3: CASRDRATDTQYF

J: TRBJ1-1
V: TRBV6-6
CDR3: CASSYPSLGAVEAFF

J: TRBJ1-4
V: TRBV19
CDR3: CASSPTTLDRYNEKLFF

J: TRBJ2-7
V: TRBV11-3
CDR3: CASSFEESSYEQYF

J: TRBJ1-6
V: TRBV19
CDR3: CASSIQGTSPLHF

J: TRBJ2-1
V: TRBV3-1/TRBV3-2
CDR3: CASSLPGTSFHEQFF

J: TRBJ1-2
V: TRBV12-2
CDR3: CASRSFIHYGYTF

J: TRBJ2-2
V: TRBV13
CDR3: CATTEAGVPGELFF

J: TRBJ1-4
V: TRBV6-1
CDR3: CASSERTGGSEKLFF

J: TRBJ1-6
V: TRBV3-1/TRBV3-2
CDR3: CASSLDRANSPLHF

J: TRBJ1-1
V: TRBV28
CDR3: CASSPPGGRGAFF

J: TRBJ1-1
V: TRBV5-1
CDR3: CASSLKGDSTEAFF

J: TRBJ1-6
V: TRBV18
CDR3: CASSMTQTGSSYNSPLHF

J: TRBJ1-1
V: TRBV11-2
CDR3: CASSLGRLNTEAFF

J: TRBJ1-2
V: TRBV6-5
CDR3: CASSYSAGTSGYTF

J: TRBJ1-2
V: TRBV5-4
CDR3: CASSPGQFIGYGYTF

J: TRBJ1-2
V: TRBV13
CDR3: CASSRRDRGFHGYTF

J: TRBJ2-4
V: TRBV18
CDR3: CASSLSRGAGAKNIQYF

J: TRBJ1-2
V: TRBV30
CDR3: CAWSVSAGTAHLYGYTF

J: TRBJ2-3
V: TRBV2
CDR3: CASSYRVPSTDTQYF